This T cell receptor beta chain derives from a study of cytomegalovirus exposure and HLA in healthy donors. Unrecorded immune exposures were likely, despite nominal health at sampling. PCR employed 60 Vbeta and 13 Jbeta primers. The table came from immunoSEQ multiplex PCR; TCRdb's copy has only in-frame clones and leaves some out. The sample holds some 210,000 clones; about three quarters are singletons and the top ten take 2% to 2.5%. This clone turned up a few times. Its antigen is not identified. CDR1 and CDR2 from the germline V gene are KGHSH and LQKENI. Trimming pared 0 bases from V and 8 bases from J, leaving 13 bases between. The CDR3 covers 14 residues. Study-level points and caveats: Some V segments, including TRBV6-2 and TRBV6-3, were excluded as indistinguishable.

This chain joins TRBV18 and TRBJ1-2, with D tentatively TRBD1 (5 bases). This receptor was identified in a woman in her 30s in good health and CMV-seropositive. The source material was PBMCs. DNA for the CDR3: TGTGCCAGCTCACCACCTGTCCAGGGCTGGGGCTACACCTTC. Translated: CASSPPVQGWGYTF. Variable domain in full (rest from reference TRBV18 and TRBJ1-2): NAGVMQNPRHLVRRRGQEARLRCSPMKGHSHVYWYRQLPEEGLKFMVYLQKENIIDESGMPKERFSAEFPKEGPSILRIQQVVRGDSAAYFCASSPPVQGWGYTFGSGTRLTVV.